This T cell receptor beta chain was recovered during a study of blood T cells in healthy people across ages. Study outcomes and limitations: Diversity estimates from one million T cells were considered underestimates. Higher diversity and more naive CD4+ cells were features of long-lived donors, compared to aged donors.

A sample-barcoded 5' primer and a J-beta primer mix were used in a second PCR of roughly 6 to 11 cycles. All cDNA molecules were each tagged by a template-switch adaptor with 12 random nucleotides. TCRdb ran MiXCR on the 5' RACE reads and lists one entry per CDR3 protein. The sample carries about a million distinct CDR3 sequences, around 49% recorded once. This clonotype has a handful of counts. Its antigen is not identified. CDR1 is SGHTA and CDR2 is FQGNSA in the germline V gene. CDR3 length: 15 residues. The V end lost 1 base, the J end lost 0 bases, and 10 bases lay between the germline ends. Sequenced input: blood. V and J are TRBV7-2 and TRBJ2-7; D not certain. This TCR was sampled from a man younger than 40 in good health. CDR3 in DNA: TGTGCCAGCAGCTTAGGGCCCTTTTCCTCCTACGAGCAGTACTTC. It encodes CASSLGPFSSYEQYF.